This entry features one T cell receptor (beta chain) sequence. Its antigen is currently unknown. V was cut by 1 base and J by 0 bases, with 10 bases left in between. This CDR3 has 15 amino acids. Germline loops: CDR1 SGDLS, CDR2 YYNGEE. From the 120-subject validation cohort, which was separate from the roughly 670-subject first cohort, the donors were drawn. The data were produced by immunoSEQ multiplex PCR, yet TCRdb's version contains in-frame clones alone and is incomplete. Of 110,000 to 150,000 clones detected, approximately 89% appear once; the ten largest clones hold 0.6% to 0.85%. This entry comes from a study of cytomegalovirus exposure and HLA in healthy donors. Study conclusions and caveats: Most TCR sequences were seen very rarely across donors, but some public TCRs occurred in many. The classifier was said to identify cytomegalovirus status with high specificity and sensitivity.

What was sequenced was PBMCs. The chain couples TRBV9 to TRBJ1-2; no definite D call. The receptor's source is a man aged 18-30 years in good health and CMV-seronegative. For the CDR3, the DNA is TGTGCCAGCAGCGTAAGTGCGGCAGCTAACTATGGCTACACCTTC. Protein product: CASSVSAAANYGYTF.